This T cell receptor beta chain was sequenced during a study of long-term antiretroviral therapy in people with HIV (dated by TCRdb to between 2021 and 2023). For context, the study as a whole: The earliest samples were collected about a decade before the 2015 WHO recommendation for immediate ART, when ART was typically delayed until CD4 counts fell. Whether ART initiation and durable HIV suppression were associated with changes in peripheral blood TRB repertoire composition and diversity was tested in a retrospective serial study. No cross-contamination during QIAcube processing was seen in test extractions of a monoclonal T-cell line run alongside around 34 polyclonal samples. From fewer than 35 adults with confirmed HIV infection, the cohort provided approximately 190 cryopreserved PBMC samples, gathered serially across a mean of about 6 years (range 1-12). About 40% of the 30 participants with HIV were female.

Sequencing of the TRB variable region was done with the immunoSEQ hsTCRB v3.0 assay at survey level resolution. TRB sequencing targeted a depth of about 40,000-50,000 T-cell genomes per sample. An Illumina MiSeq with a v3 150-cycle kit was used to sequence the pooled TRB libraries. The original pipeline was this. Analysis of repertoires was carried out in R inside a reproducible Nextflow workflow spanning QC, data transformation and analysis. Custom analyses were implemented in LymphoSeq2, an R package for AIRR-Seq data exploration. After excluding a few samples that yielded fewer than 5000 total TRB sequences, 188 HIV repertoires remained for analysis. Among the 180 to 200 HIV repertoires that were kept, some 60 were collected before ART initiation and under 150 were collected after ART initiation. Each repertoire was downsampled to 5000 TRB nucleotide sequences, and summary statistics were averaged across 100 downsampling iterations. The analysis kept only TRB sequences whose CDR3 regions were at least seven amino acids long. Diversity was assessed using a clonality score derived from Shannon entropy and using the Gini coefficient. In the repertoire networks, any two of the top 5000 CDR3 amino acid sequences were connected whenever the two sequences differed by an edit distance of one. For TRB CDR3 amino acid sequences, GLIPH2 was used to predict antigen specificity groups and MHC restriction. To flag known associations with CMV, EBV, HIV or tissue antigens, CDR3 amino acid sequences were compared against VDJdb and McPAS-TCR. Pre-ART, post-ART and control groups were compared with Wilcoxon signed-rank tests and Holm-Bonferroni correction. The table was pulled from immuneACCESS by TCRdb, which kept in-frame rearrangements only. Such tables lose some clones; where checked, under half of the loss comes from unresolved V genes, and the rest has no known cause. That table supplies the V and J calls and clone size; D and trimming were determined from the DNA. In this sample the table shows 22,000 or so clones, over 60% of which occur a single time. Around 13% of the sample lies in the top ten.

From a lookup of the germline V gene, CDR1 and CDR2 are MDHEN and SYDVKM. Counted from cysteine to phenylalanine, this CDR3 has 18 amino acids. Solely the CDR3 DNA is kept, with 54 bases framed from the first base. The germline V end is reduced by 3 bases and the J end by 4 bases; junction bases left unmatched: 12. Inclusion was restricted to participants for whom at least one PBMC sample before ART initiation and at least two post-ART samples were available. All participants with HIV were treated in the United States of America. Before DNA extraction, cryopreserved samples of roughly 0.9-11 million PBMC were thawed and then washed. At the time of the earliest PBMC sample, participants with HIV were aged between 23 and 54 years. Per participant, PBMC samples came from 1-4 timepoints prior to ART initiation and 2-8 timepoints following ART initiation, for a median of 7 samples. For every participant, serial HIV viral load, CD4+ T-cell count, ART history and demographic data were obtained. Using a Qiagen kit on a QIAcube, genomic DNA was extracted from unsorted PBMC, with samples processed in batches of 12.

With respect to this clone: The target of this receptor is not known. No per-base quality is available; no much larger clone lies one base away.

Paper-wide results and their limitations: The samples span the years 2004 to 2017, and the ART regimens used may be less effective than current regimens. Since PBMC availability was limited, sequencing covered only the TCR beta chain, with no alpha chain pairing. The repertoire was dominated across all time points by expanded TRB clones identified before ART initiation, although this dominance was seen to fluctuate and to decrease in many PLHIV after ART. Because pre-ART samples had limited cell numbers, unsorted PBMC were profiled rather than sorted CD4+ and CD8+ T cells. Narrower CDR3 length ranges were observed in HIV repertoires than in controls, and an antigen-experienced repertoire with only a slight naive shift after ART was suggested by the network structure. A significant increase in TRB diversity was found to be associated with ART initiation, although TRB diversity was observed to remain significantly below that of transplant donor controls even after long-term ART. No data were available on ART adherence, viral resistance or therapy changes, limiting inferences about post-ART repertoire changes.

The specimen comprised unsorted PBMCs, sampled 2.9 years after starting antiretroviral therapy. The source of this sequence is a woman aged 25 to 39 with HIV. Recombination connected TRBV28 to TRBJ1-1; TRBD1 matches 12 bases in the middle. The DNA sequence is TGTGCCAGCAGTTTTGGTGTTGGGGACAGGGGGCTGAGCACTGAAGCTTTCTTT. This translates into CASSFGVGDRGLSTEAFF.